Sequencing of this T cell receptor (beta chain) was carried out in a study of shared clonotypes between healthy human individuals. Study-level background: Each donor's CD4 naive and CD4 memory cells filled three plates apiece, CD8 naive two, and CD8 memory one. Regarding the study as a whole: All-four-donor shared clonotypes had higher generation probabilities than non-shared clonotypes did.

The CDR3 has 15 residues. Trimming removed 5 bases from V and 1 base from J; junction bases left unmatched: 8. The V gene's germline CDR1 is SEHNR and CDR2 FQNEAQ (reference sequence). Per the original methods: In the immunoSEQ data, sequences were junction-only and lacked quality scores, so filtering differed. Libraries were prepared by immunoSEQ multiplex PCR; TCRdb keeps only in-frame clonotypes and omits some of them. That table furnishes V, J and clone size, whereas the DNA furnished D and trimming. The sample includes around 1.6 million clones, approximately 98% of them seen just once. With respect to this clone: The antigen is unknown.

The clonotype was recovered from a man aged 25 to 40 in good health. The V gene is TRBV7-9, the J gene TRBJ2-7, with TRBD1 matching 7 bases. Sequenced sample: naive CD4+ T cells sorted from blood. Subset here: CD45RA+ positively selected. The CDR3 protein is CASSKDRLPSYEQYF. The CDR3 DNA reads TGTGCCAGCAGCAAGGACAGGTTGCCTTCCTACGAGCAGTACTTC.